The 20 T cell receptor beta chains below were found in one sample sequenced in a study of tumor-infiltrating lymphocytes in primary liver carcinoma. Total RNA amounting to 500 ng was the source from which TCR beta cDNA was made with a constant-region primer. Three nested multiplex PCR rounds of slightly modified ARM-PCR generated TCR beta libraries. In the first two PCR rounds, TRBV1-TRBV30 forward primers were paired with a C-beta reverse primer, and each round lasted 10 cycles. MiXCR, applied by TCRdb to the multiplex PCR reads, yields one record per CDR3 protein. The profile shows roughly 30,000 distinct CDR3 sequences, 76% of them singletons. The tissue used was unsorted bulk material of about 19-34 mg. RNA and DNA were co-extracted from it with the AllPrep DNA/RNA mini kit. The sequencing sample was made of liver tumor tissue from sampling region 5. Subset indicated: tumor region T5, tumor centre. Receptors originate from a man in his forties with primary liver carcinoma and hepatitis B virus infection.

A note on this clonotype: This may arise from a read error, as a much more abundant clone is one base away. The conserved closing phenylalanine or tryptophan is absent in this CDR3, likely reflecting a read error. This chain uses TRBV5-1 with TRBJ2-7, with unresolved D. The CDR3 sequence is 14 residues long. Trimming stripped 5 bases from V and 0 bases from J, with 12 bases between. CDR1 and CDR2 from the germline V gene are SGHRS and YFSETQ. CDR3 nucleotide sequence: TGCGCCAGCAGTCCCTATTCAGTCTCCTACGAGCAGTACCTC. Amino acid sequence: CASSPYSVSYEQYL.

Details on this clonotype: Given the absence of the conserved phenylalanine or tryptophan at the CDR3 end, a read error is likely. This chain connects TRBV12-3 or TRBV12-4 to TRBJ2-5; no firm D call. Trimming shortened V by 2 bases and J by 8 bases, and 12 bases separated the two germline ends. CDR3 length: 13 residues. This CDR3 reads CASSLTVGVTQYV. The CDR3 coding sequence is TGTGCCAGCAGTTTAACGGTTGGGGTAACCCAGTACGTC.

This chain links TRBV11-2 with TRBJ1-1, with D unresolved. The germline V gene has CDR1 SGHAT and CDR2 FQNNGV. V shed 5 bases and J shed 5 bases, with 15 bases lying between them. The CDR3 covers 14 residues. The CDR3 DNA follows: TGTGCCAGCAGCGCAGTCGGTACCGTAACTGAAGCTTTCTTT. This codes for CASSAVGTVTEAFF.

As to this clonotype: This CDR3 is missing its conserved last phenylalanine or tryptophan, likely due to a read error. The chain has TRBV29-1 and TRBJ2-5; tentatively, D is TRBD1 (8 bases). Germline loops: CDR1 SQVTM, CDR2 ANQGSEA. This CDR3 has 14 amino acids. V shed 4 bases and J shed 11 bases, with 23 bases lying between them. CDR3 DNA: TGCAGCGTTGGGGAACAGGGGGGGGCTGGGACACAGTACATC. This sequence encodes CSVGEQGGAGTQYI.

The sample holds many counts of this clonotype. The CDR3 reads CASRSGNTGELFF. CDR3 coding DNA: TGTGCCAGCAGATCGGGGAACACCGGGGAGCTGTTTTTT. The chain joins TRBV28 to TRBJ2-2; unclear D gene. The CDR3 covers 13 residues. CDR1 MDHEN and CDR2 SYDVKM come from the germline V gene. The V end was cut by 6 bases, the J end by 1 base, with 6 bases between.

Remarks on this clonotype: The conserved phenylalanine or tryptophan is not found at the CDR3 terminus, so this likely reflects a read error. V is TRBV6-2 or TRBV6-3 and J is TRBJ2-1; D call uncertain. Germline V gene sequence: CDR1 MNHEY, CDR2 SVGEGT. CDR3 length equals 15 residues. CDR3 amino acids: CTSSLISSSYNEQFL. The CDR3 DNA sequence: TGTACCAGCAGTTTAATCTCAAGCTCCTACAATGAGCAGTTCTTA.

Remarks on this clonotype: At one end, the junction sequence differs from germline, possibly due to a read error. CDR3 coding DNA: TGCGCCAGCAGTCGAGGGATCCTCTTACTGTCTGTGGCCAACGTCCTGACTTTC. It translates to CASSRGILLLSVANVLTF. The chain combines TRBV4-1 with TRBJ2-6; D may be TRBD2 (5 bases). Germline V gives CDR1 MGHRA, CDR2 YSYEKL. The CDR3 spans 18 residues.

This clonotype was counted many times. The rearrangement uses TRBV2 and TRBJ2-1; D might be TRBD2 (6 bases). Germline lookup yields CDR1 SNHLY and CDR2 FYNNEI. The ends were cut back, 6 bases at V and 5 bases at J, with 20 bases in the middle. This CDR3 region has 16 residues. The CDR3 DNA is TGTGCCAGCAGCCCGCGCGGGACTTTCTCAAACAATGAGCAGTTCTTC. Translated, it gives CASSPRGTFSNNEQFF.

This clonotype was picked up many times. The genes are TRBV28 and TRBJ1-2, with 7 bases aligning to TRBD1. J was trimmed by 0 bases and V by 6 bases; bases with no gene match: 10. CDR1 and CDR2 from the germline V gene are MDHEN and SYDVKM. The CDR3 runs to 16 residues. The CDR3 coding sequence is TGTGCCAGCAGGGGAGTAGGGACAGACACTAACTATGGCTACACCTTC. Translation gives CASRGVGTDTNYGYTF.

As to this clonotype: One end of the junction fails to match germline, which may point to a read error. The V call is TRBV11-2, the J call TRBJ2-7; the match to TRBD1 covers 9 bases. Germline loops: CDR1 SGHAT, CDR2 FQNNGV. This CDR3 has 16 residues. The CDR3 is CASSFIQGAMDNEQYF. As DNA, the CDR3 is TGCGCCAGCAGCTTCATACAGGGGGCCATGGATAACGAGCAGTACTTC.

With respect to this clonotype: The CDR3 ends on some other residue instead of the conserved phenylalanine or tryptophan, so this is likely a read error. The DNA is omitted, as the CDR3 cannot be located on it reliably, and the CDR3 follows TCRdb's listing. V and J are TRBV29-1 and TRBJ2-5; no DNA check was done on the table's D call, TRBD1. The CDR3 length is 13 residues, termini included. Germline V gene lookup returns CDR1 SQVTM and CDR2 ANQGSEA. The CDR3 loop reads CSVDKQGMETRYL.

On this clonotype itself: A read error may produce the germline difference seen at one junction end. The chain combines TRBV29-1 with TRBJ1-2, with D uncertain. This CDR3 spans 13 amino acids. Germline lookup yields CDR1 SQVTM and CDR2 ANQGSEA. The CDR3 bases are TGCAGCGTTGAAGGGGGTCCAATGTGTGGCTACATCTTC. Amino acid sequence: CSVEGGPMCGYIF. Combining the CDR3 with reference TRBV29-1 and TRBJ1-2 gives the whole variable domain SAVISQKPSRDICQRGTSLTIQCQVDSQVTMMFWYRQQPGQSLTLIATANQGSEATYESGFVIDKFPISRPNLTFSTLTVSNMSPEDSSIYLCSVEGGPMCGYIFGSGTRLTVV.

In the case of this clonotype: Mismatch with germline at one junction end may stem from a read error. The chain combines TRBV4-3 with TRBJ2-7, with D perhaps matching TRBD1 (5 bases). Germline CDR1 reads LGHNA; CDR2 reads YSLEER. This CDR3 spans 15 amino acids. The CDR3 sequence is CASSQEFDSSYELYF. The CDR3, as DNA: TGCGCCAGCAGCCAAGAGTTTGACAGCTCCTACGAGCTGTACTTC.

V is TRBV29-1 and J is TRBJ2-7; D unclear. CDR3 length: 13 amino acids. Germline loops: CDR1 SQVTM, CDR2 ANQGSEA. The V end was cut by 4 bases, the J end by 5 bases, with 15 bases between. The CDR3 loop is CSVGNGASHEQYF. DNA of the CDR3: TGCAGCGTTGGAAACGGTGCGTCCCACGAGCAGTACTTC.

The rearrangement uses TRBV29-1 and TRBJ2-7; D possibly corresponds to TRBD1 (8 bases). Germline V gene sequence: CDR1 SQVTM, CDR2 ANQGSEA. CDR3 size: 13 residues. Written as DNA, the CDR3 is TGCAGTGTTACAGGGGGGGCCTCCTACGAGCAGTACTTC. Translated: CSVTGGASYEQYF.

As for this clonotype: A junction boundary mismatches the germline segment, possibly from a read error. The V and J genes are TRBV11-2 and TRBJ2-7; D is unclear. From germline, CDR1 is SGHAT and CDR2 FQNNGV. The length of the CDR3 is 13 residues. Here the CDR3 reads CVSSTSVTYEQYF. The CDR3 bases are TGTGTCAGCAGCACATCGGTAACCTATGAGCAGTACTTC.

About this clonotype: Given the absence of the conserved phenylalanine or tryptophan at the CDR3 end, a read error is likely. The rearrangement joins TRBV6-6 to TRBJ2-7; maybe TRBD2 (5 bases). There are 15 residues in the CDR3. Between the trimmed V and J ends, which lost 5 bases and 7 bases, there was a span of 21 bases. Germline V lookup: CDR1 MNHNY, CDR2 SVGAGI (reference sequence). The CDR3 sequence: CASSHDTYGKYEQYL. CDR3 DNA: TGTGCCAGCAGTCACGACACCTACGGGAAGTATGAGCAGTACTTA.

This clonotype was seen more than once but under ten times. The chain links TRBV6-6 to TRBJ1-1; maybe TRBD1 (5 bases). Germline V gene data show CDR1 as MNHNY and CDR2 as SVGAGI (reference sequence). The germline V and J ends were trimmed by 2 bases and 10 bases, with 17 bases remaining between them. This CDR3 has 14 residues. CDR3: CASSYNSARRGAFF. CDR3 coding DNA: TGTGCCAGCAGTTACAACTCGGCCCGAAGGGGAGCTTTCTTT.

Regarding this clonotype: The junction and the germline gene differ at one end; a read error may be behind it. The genes are TRBV6-5 and TRBJ1-1, with 8 bases that match TRBD1. The germline V gene has CDR1 MNHEY and CDR2 SVGAGI. The CDR3 covers 13 residues. CDR3 sequence reads: CASSRTGCTETFF. Written as DNA, the CDR3 is TGTGCCAGCAGCCGGACAGGGTGCACTGAAACTTTCTTC.

In regard to this clonotype: A much larger clone is a single base away; this may be a read error. The genes are TRBV19 and TRBJ2-3; 9 nucleotides align to TRBD2. There are 17 residues in the CDR3. Germline CDR1 LNHDA, CDR2 SQIVND (reference sequence). CDR3 in DNA: TGTGTCAGTACTGGCTCTAGCGGGAAAGGGAGAACAGATACGCAGTATTTT. Amino acid sequence: CVSTGSSGKGRTDTQYF. Full variable domain (outside the CDR3, taken from reference TRBV19 and TRBJ2-3): DGGITQSPKYLFRKEGQNVTLSCEQNLNHDAMYWYRQDPGQGLRLIYYSQIVNDFQKGDIAEGYSVSREKKESFPLTVTSAQKNPTAFYLCVSTGSSGKGRTDTQYFGPGTRLTVL.